This T cell receptor (beta chain) came from a study of beta chain features in type 1 diabetes. Study observations and caveats: Comparison showed that naive, central memory and Treg TCRB repertoires appeared more similar among patients than among healthy donors. Moderately but significantly shorter TCRB CDR3s were found in Type 1 diabetes patients in all four CD4+ subsets.

Germline assignment: CDR1 SGHRS and CDR2 YFSETQ. Trimming took 1 base from V and 2 from J, leaving 12 bases between them. The CDR3 extends over 15 amino acids. What was sequenced were expressed TCRB transcripts, since all of the isolated RNA had been reverse transcribed. The repertoire was sequenced with immunoSEQ multiplex PCR; TCRdb's copy has only in-frame clones and lacks some. This repertoire shows about 370,000 clones, about 10% found once; its top ten account for about 0.64%. The sample holds a few counts of this clone. Its matching antigen is unknown. This receptor was identified in a man younger than 45 with type 1 diabetes. The chain combines TRBV5-1 with TRBJ2-5; D is uncertain. Sequencing was done on a sample of central memory CD4+ T cells from blood. This CDR3 is CASSLFSGVQETQYF. The CDR3, as DNA: TGCGCCAGCAGCTTGTTTTCTGGAGTTCAAGAGACCCAGTACTTC.